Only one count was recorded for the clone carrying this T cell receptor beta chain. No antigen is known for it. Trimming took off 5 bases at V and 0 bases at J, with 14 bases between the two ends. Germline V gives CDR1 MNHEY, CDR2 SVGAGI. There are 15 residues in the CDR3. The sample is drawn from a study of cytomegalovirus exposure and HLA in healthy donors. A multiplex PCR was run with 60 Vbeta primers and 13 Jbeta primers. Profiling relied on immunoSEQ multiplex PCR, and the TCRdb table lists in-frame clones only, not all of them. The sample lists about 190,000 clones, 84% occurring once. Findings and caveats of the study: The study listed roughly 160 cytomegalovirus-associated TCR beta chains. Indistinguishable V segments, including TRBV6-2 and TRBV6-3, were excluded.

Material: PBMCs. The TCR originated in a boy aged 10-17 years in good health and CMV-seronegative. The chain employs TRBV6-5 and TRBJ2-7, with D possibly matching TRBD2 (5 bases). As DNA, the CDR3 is TGTGCCAGCAGTGGGAGAGGTGCGAGCTCCTACGAGCAGTACTTC. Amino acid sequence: CASSGRGASSYEQYF.